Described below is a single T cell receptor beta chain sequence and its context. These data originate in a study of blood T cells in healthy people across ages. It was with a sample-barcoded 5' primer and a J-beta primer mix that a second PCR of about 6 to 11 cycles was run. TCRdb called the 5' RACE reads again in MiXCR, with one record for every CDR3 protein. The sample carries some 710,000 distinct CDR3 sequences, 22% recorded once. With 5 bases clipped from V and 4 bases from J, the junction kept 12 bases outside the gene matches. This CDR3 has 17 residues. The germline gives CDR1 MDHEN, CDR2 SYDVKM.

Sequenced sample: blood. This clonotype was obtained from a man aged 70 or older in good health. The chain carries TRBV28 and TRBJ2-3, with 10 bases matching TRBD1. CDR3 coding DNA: TGTGCCAGCAGTGGGGACAGGGGTTATGGGAACCCAGATACGCAGTATTTT. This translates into CASSGDRGYGNPDTQYF. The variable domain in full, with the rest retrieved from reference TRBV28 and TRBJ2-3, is DVKVTQSSRYLVKRTGEKVFLECVQDMDHENMFWYRQDPGLGLRLIYFSYDVKMKEKGDIPEGYSVSREKKERFSLILESASTNQTSMYLCASSGDRGYGNPDTQYFGPGTRLTVL.